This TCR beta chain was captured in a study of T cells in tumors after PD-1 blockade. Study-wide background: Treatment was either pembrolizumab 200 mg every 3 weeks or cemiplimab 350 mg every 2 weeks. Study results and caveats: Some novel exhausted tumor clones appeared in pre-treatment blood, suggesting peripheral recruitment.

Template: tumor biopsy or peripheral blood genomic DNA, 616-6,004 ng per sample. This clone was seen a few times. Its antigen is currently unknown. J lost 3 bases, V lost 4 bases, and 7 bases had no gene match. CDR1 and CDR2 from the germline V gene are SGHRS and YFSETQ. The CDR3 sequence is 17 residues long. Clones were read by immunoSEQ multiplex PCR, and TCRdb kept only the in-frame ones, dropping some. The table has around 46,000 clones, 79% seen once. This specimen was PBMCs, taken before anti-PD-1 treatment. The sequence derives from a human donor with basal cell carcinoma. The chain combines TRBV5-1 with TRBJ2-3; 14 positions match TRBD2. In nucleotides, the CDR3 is TGCGCCAGCAGCCCGGACGGACTAGCGGGAGGTACAGATACGCAGTATTTT. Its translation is CASSPDGLAGGTDTQYF.